The 24 T cell receptor beta chains reported below all come from one sample, sequenced in a study of blood T cell repertoires in COVID-19. TCRdb's table, derived via immunoSEQ multiplex PCR, lists solely in-frame clones and lacks some. This sample yields about 120,000 clones, of which around 80% are seen a single time; about a sixth belongs to the top ten. Sample: peripheral blood. These receptors were obtained from a man aged 25 to 40 with COVID-19, enrolled during active disease.

The chain couples TRBV2 to TRBJ2-7; tentative D call: TRBD2 (6 bases). The CDR3 sequence is 14 residues long. Trimming removed 3 bases at V and 2 bases at J, with 11 bases between. The germline gives CDR1 SNHLY, CDR2 FYNNEI. CDR3 sequence (DNA): TGTGCCAGCAGTGATCCAGCGGGCCCCTACGAGCAGTACTTC. Protein: CASSDPAGPYEQYF.

This sequence joins TRBV7-9 and TRBJ2-5; D may be TRBD2 (5 bases). V dropped 0 bases and J dropped 2 bases, with 13 bases sitting between them. The CDR3 has 16 amino acids. CDR1 and CDR2 (germline): SEHNR, FQNEAQ (reference sequence). The CDR3 sequence is CASSLAAGTSQETQYF. CDR3 nucleotide sequence: TGTGCCAGCAGCTTAGCGGCGGGCACCAGTCAAGAGACCCAGTACTTC.

This chain links TRBV9 with TRBJ1-1; 7 bases match TRBD1. With V trimmed by 3 bases and J by 1 base, 3 bases remained unmatched. Per germline, CDR1 SGDLS and CDR2 YYNGEE. The CDR3 sequence is 14 residues long. The CDR3 DNA reads TGTGCCAGCAGCGCAGGGGGGAGGAACACTGAAGCTTTCTTT. The encoded protein is CASSAGGRNTEAFF. Based on the CDR3 plus reference TRBV9 and TRBJ1-1, the full variable domain is DSGVTQTPKHLITATGQRVTLRCSPRSGDLSVYWYQQSLDQGLQFLIQYYNGEERAKGNILERFSAQQFPDLHSELNLSSLELGDSALYFCASSAGGRNTEAFFGQGTRLTVV.

This sequence joins TRBV30 and TRBJ2-1; 8 nucleotides match TRBD2. This CDR3 is 15 amino acids long. Germline V gene data show CDR1 as GTSNPN and CDR2 as SVGIG (reference sequence). V shed 2 bases, J shed 3 bases, and the junction held 6 bases outside the gene matches. The CDR3 reads CAWSSGTSDYNEQFF. As DNA, the CDR3 is TGTGCCTGGAGTTCCGGGACTAGTGACTACAATGAGCAGTTCTTC. Full variable domain (remainder filled in from reference TRBV30 and TRBJ2-1): SQTIHQWPATLVQPVGSPLSLECTVEGTSNPNLYWYRQAAGRGLQLLFYSVGIGQISSEVPQNLSASRPQDRQFILSSKKLLLSDSGFYLCAWSSGTSDYNEQFFGPGTRLTVL.

V gene TRBV3-1 (or the pseudogene TRBV3-2) combines with J gene TRBJ1-4, with 9 bases lining up with TRBD1. Germline CDR1 and CDR2: LGHDT and YNNKEL (reference sequence). This CDR3 contains 15 residues. The trim removed 4 bases at V and 3 bases at J, leaving 3 bases unmatched. The CDR3 loop reads CASSLGTGSNEKLFF. The CDR3 nucleotides are TGTGCCAGCAGCCTTGGGACAGGGTCTAATGAAAAACTGTTTTTT.

V gene TRBV18 combines with J gene TRBJ2-3; 7 nucleotides match TRBD2. The ends lost 5 bases at V and 0 bases at J; junction bases unmatched: 5. Germline CDR1 KGHSH, CDR2 LQKENI. CDR3 length: 15 residues. This chain's CDR3 is CASSFLADSTDTQYF. The CDR3, as DNA: TGTGCCAGCTCATTCCTAGCGGATAGCACAGATACGCAGTATTTT.

This rearrangement joins TRBV11-2 to TRBJ2-1; 8 bases are a match to TRBD2. Germline CDR1 and CDR2: SGHAT and FQNNGV. The CDR3 has 15 residues. The V and J ends lost 6 bases and 5 bases, in that order; junction bases with no gene match: 9. CDR3 sequence reads: CASRLTGTRDNEQFF. The CDR3 nucleotides read TGTGCCAGCAGGCTGACCGGGACTAGGGACAATGAGCAGTTCTTC.

The rearrangement joins TRBV28 to TRBJ1-1; 8 positions agree with TRBD1. The CDR3 covers 16 residues. Germline trimming cut 3 bases from V and 4 bases from J; bases unmatched to any gene: 10. The V gene's germline CDR1 is MDHEN and CDR2 SYDVKM. This CDR3 reads CASSLARDRRATEAFF. The CDR3 DNA is TGTGCCAGCAGTTTGGCCCGGGACAGGAGGGCCACTGAAGCTTTCTTT. Complete variable domain (other parts from reference TRBV28 and TRBJ1-1): DVKVTQSSRYLVKRTGEKVFLECVQDMDHENMFWYRQDPGLGLRLIYFSYDVKMKEKGDIPEGYSVSREKKERFSLILESASTNQTSMYLCASSLARDRRATEAFFGQGTRLTVV.

The chain has TRBV11-3 and TRBJ2-7, with 7 nucleotides matching TRBD1. The CDR3 consists of 13 residues. Losses at the gene ends were 7 bases for V and 2 bases for J; bases not matched to a gene: 5. Germline CDR1 and CDR2: SGHNT and YENEEA. The CDR3 sequence: CASTLRGTYEQYF. CDR3 nucleotides: TGTGCCAGCACCCTCAGGGGGACCTACGAGCAGTACTTC.

The rearrangement uses TRBV30 and TRBJ2-7; 12 nucleotides agree with TRBD2. The ends lost 0 bases at V and 4 bases at J; junction bases unmatched: 10. Germline V gene data show CDR1 as GTSNPN and CDR2 as SVGIG (reference sequence). CDR3 length: 17 residues. The CDR3 nucleotides are TGTGCCTGGAGTGTACCCTCCCCCGGGACTAGCGGGTACGAGCAGTACTTC. Amino acid sequence: CAWSVPSPGTSGYEQYF.

This clone was observed at least ten times. V gene TRBV28 combines with J gene TRBJ2-5; 11 bases map to TRBD2. Germline V gene data show CDR1 as MDHEN and CDR2 as SYDVKM. The CDR3 is 15 residues long. V dropped 3 bases and J dropped 1; count of bases not matched to a gene: 1. The CDR3 bases are TGTGCCAGCAGTTTTAGCGGGGGGGGCCAAGAGACCCAGTACTTC. As protein: CASSFSGGGQETQYF.

The rearrangement uses TRBV4-1 and TRBJ1-3, with no clear D. This CDR3 has 17 amino acids. Per germline, CDR1 MGHRA and CDR2 YSYEKL. V dropped 4 bases and J dropped 0 bases, with 16 bases sitting between them. Here the CDR3 DNA reads TGCGCCAGCAGCCGTCACTGGGCGACGGCCTCTGGAAACACCATATATTTT. Protein: CASSRHWATASGNTIYF.

This sequence joins TRBV24-1 and TRBJ2-5, with D perhaps TRBD1 (5 bases). Between the trimmed V and J ends, which lost 7 bases and 7 bases, there was a span of 9 bases. The germline gives CDR1 KGHDR, CDR2 SFDVKD. The CDR3 loop spans 11 amino acids. The CDR3 nucleotides are TGTGCCACCAGGGTCCAGGGGACCCAGTACTTC. This codes for CATRVQGTQYF.

The V gene is TRBV6-1, the J gene TRBJ2-7; D may be TRBD2 (6 bases). The CDR3 extends over 15 amino acids. V was cut by 2 bases and J by 0 bases, with 11 bases left in between. CDR1 is MNHNS, CDR2 SASEGT, per germline. In DNA, the CDR3 is TGTGCCAGCAGTGAACGGGAGCAGAACTCCTACGAGCAGTACTTC. Amino acids: CASSEREQNSYEQYF.

The genes are TRBV5-1 and TRBJ1-3, with a possible D match to TRBD1 (5 bases). The CDR3 is 13 residues long. Germline CDR1 reads SGHRS; CDR2 reads YFSETQ. The V and J ends lost 3 bases and 8 bases respectively, with 12 bases between them. The CDR3 DNA follows: TGCGCCAGCAGCTCATGGACATCAGACACCATATATTTT. Its protein is CASSSWTSDTIYF. The whole variable domain, filled in from reference TRBV5-1 and TRBJ1-3, reads KAGVTQTPRYLIKTRGQQVTLSCSPISGHRSVSWYQQTPGQGLQFLFEYFSETQRNKGNFPGRFSGRQFSNSRSEMNVSTLELGDSALYLCASSSWTSDTIYFGEGSWLTVV.

The chain is built from TRBV6-5 and TRBJ1-1, with 7 bases that match TRBD1. The CDR3 runs 13 residues. V was clipped by 4 bases and J by 10 bases; unmatched bases: 9. The V gene's germline CDR1 is MNHEY and CDR2 SVGAGI. CDR3 nucleotide sequence: TGTGCCAGCAGTTCCTTATCACAGGGGAGAGCTTTCTTT. This sequence encodes CASSSLSQGRAFF.

J is TRBJ1-1 and V is TRBV7-2; perhaps TRBD1 as D (6 bases). The CDR3 contains 14 residues. Germline V CDR1 and CDR2: SGHTA, FQGNSA. Between the trimmed V and J ends, which lost 4 bases and 2 bases, there was a span of 11 bases. The CDR3 coding sequence is TGTGCCAGCAGCTCCGGACAGAGAAACACTGAAGCTTTCTTT. It translates to CASSSGQRNTEAFF.

This chain links TRBV11-2 with TRBJ2-1; D gene ambiguous. The CDR3 spans 14 residues. Germline loops: CDR1 SGHAT, CDR2 FQNNGV. Deletions cut 1 base from V and 2 bases from J, with 6 bases between. The DNA of the CDR3 is TGTGCCAGCAGCTTAGTCCGGGCCTACAATGAGCAGTTCTTC. Translation: CASSLVRAYNEQFF.

The CDR3 DNA is TGTGCCAGCAGTTACCCCCTTAGCGGGGGGGCCGACGAGCAGTTCTTC. This sequence encodes CASSYPLSGGADEQFF. The chain combines TRBV6-2 or TRBV6-3 with TRBJ2-1; 11 positions match TRBD2. The germline V gene encodes CDR1 MNHEY and CDR2 SVGEGT. This CDR3 is built from 16 residues. Unmatched junction bases numbered 10, after V lost 2 bases and J lost 10 bases.

This clone was counted a few times. This chain links TRBV5-1 with TRBJ2-2, with TRBD2 identical over 9 bases. There are 14 residues in the CDR3. Germline CDR1 is SGHRS and CDR2 is YFSETQ. Unmatched junction bases numbered 3, after V lost 2 bases and J lost 7 bases. The CDR3 sequence: CASSFLAGNGELFF. As DNA, the CDR3 is TGCGCCAGCAGCTTTCTAGCGGGGAACGGGGAGCTGTTTTTT.

The chain has TRBV5-1 and TRBJ2-7, with 10 bases fitting TRBD2. From germline, CDR1 is SGHRS and CDR2 YFSETQ. J lost 4 bases, V lost 0 bases, and 7 bases had no gene match. The CDR3 runs 16 residues. The CDR3 reads CASSLEWLAGGYEQYF. The CDR3 nucleotides are TGCGCCAGCAGCTTGGAATGGTTAGCGGGAGGATACGAGCAGTACTTC.

The V and J genes are TRBV9 and TRBJ1-3; D remains unclear. Germline CDR1 SGDLS, CDR2 YYNGEE. The CDR3 sequence is 14 residues long. With 0 bases removed from V and 4 bases from J, the gap between germline ends came to 8 bases. In nucleotides, the CDR3 is TGTGCCAGCAGCGTAGGATTAGCCGGAAACACCATATATTTT. This gives the protein CASSVGLAGNTIYF.

A word on this clone: Other DNA variants within this sample encode the same CDR3. The chain recombines TRBV4-1 with TRBJ1-1; D possibly corresponds to TRBD1 (5 bases). V gave up 1 base and J gave up 0 bases, with 9 bases separating them. This CDR3 spans 15 amino acids. Germline V lookup: CDR1 MGHRA, CDR2 YSYEKL. As DNA, the CDR3 is TGCGCCAGCAGCCAAGGGGGCAATATGAACACTGAAGCTTTCTTT. Protein: CASSQGGNMNTEAFF.

V usage is TRBV29-1 and J usage is TRBJ2-7; D might be TRBD2 (6 bases). Germline lookup yields CDR1 SQVTM and CDR2 ANQGSEA. CDR3 length: 14 residues. V lost 6 bases and J lost 9, with 24 bases in between. DNA for the CDR3: TGCAGCGTCAGCCCCGCGGGGCCTTATATGGGGCAGTACTTC. This sequence encodes CSVSPAGPYMGQYF.